This T cell receptor beta chain was recorded in a study of T cell repertoires in cytomegalovirus infection. The overall study: Evidence of both CMV infection and a matching HLA type came from public TCR beta signatures. Study observations and caveats: The ex vivo response was dominated by HLA-C-restricted CMV-specific TCR beta clonotypes. Carriage of CMV together with the relevant HLA was identifiable through cumulative public TCR beta family frequency.

In TCRdb, the reads were re-called with MiXCR into one record per CDR3 protein. The profile covers 310,000 or so distinct CDR3 sequences, with roughly 25% appearing a single time and 10% to 15% taken by the ten largest. The length of the CDR3 is 14 residues. V was cut by 6 bases and J by 1 base, with 12 bases left in between. Germline V gene data show CDR1 as SGHNT and CDR2 as YENEEA. Points on this clonotype: The target antigen is unknown.

The receptor was isolated from a human donor in good health (CMV status not recorded). Some clones in this sample may be carry-over from other donors' samples. This chain uses TRBV11-3 with TRBJ1-1, with D maybe TRBD1 (5 bases). Sequenced here: cultured PBMCs, sampled from culture after CMV antigen stimulation. The CDR3: CASSRPGTNTEAFF. DNA of the CDR3: TGTGCCAGCAGTAGGCCGGGGACGAACACTGAAGCTTTCTTT.